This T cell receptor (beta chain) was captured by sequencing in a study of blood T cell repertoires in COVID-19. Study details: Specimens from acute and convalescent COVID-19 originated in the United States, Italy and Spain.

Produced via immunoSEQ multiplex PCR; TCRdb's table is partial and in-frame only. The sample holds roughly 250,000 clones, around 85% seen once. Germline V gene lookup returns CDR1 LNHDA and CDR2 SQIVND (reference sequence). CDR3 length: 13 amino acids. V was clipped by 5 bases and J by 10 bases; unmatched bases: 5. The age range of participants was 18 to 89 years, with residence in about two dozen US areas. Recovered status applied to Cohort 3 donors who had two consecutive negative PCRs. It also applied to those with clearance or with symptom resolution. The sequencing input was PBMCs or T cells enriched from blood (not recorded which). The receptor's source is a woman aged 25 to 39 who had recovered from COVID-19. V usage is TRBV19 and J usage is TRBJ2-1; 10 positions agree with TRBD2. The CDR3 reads CASSLQRGGEQFF. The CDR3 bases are TGTGCCAGTAGTCTCCAGCGGGGGGGAGAGCAGTTCTTC. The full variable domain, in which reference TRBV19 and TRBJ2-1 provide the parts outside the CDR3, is DGGITQSPKYLFRKEGQNVTLSCEQNLNHDAMYWYRQDPGQGLRLIYYSQIVNDFQKGDIAEGYSVSREKKESFPLTVTSAQKNPTAFYLCASSLQRGGEQFFGPGTRLTVL.